The entry below gives a single TCR beta chain sequence along with its context. Its antigen is currently unknown. This record belongs to a study of siplizumab effects on memory and regulatory T cells. Assayed TCR templates numbered about 10^5 for each sample. Generated by immunoSEQ multiplex PCR, the TCRdb table keeps only in-frame clones and is missing some. The sample includes 95,000 to 100,000 clones, around 90% of them seen just once. Germline V gene sequence: CDR1 SGHNT, CDR2 YENEEA. The CDR3 extends over 14 amino acids. J was trimmed by 4 bases and V by 4 bases; bases with no gene match: 3. Broader study findings: In unstimulated cells, naive T cells appeared more diverse than memory T cells and seemed major alloresponse contributors.

This chain joins TRBV11-3 and TRBJ2-1; 8 bases fit TRBD1. Sequenced input: non-Treg CD4+ T cells sorted from blood. The receptor was isolated from a human donor in good health. CDR3 coding DNA: TGTGCCAGCAGCTCAGGGGACAGGTACAATGAGCAGTTCTTC. This gives the protein CASSSGDRYNEQFF.